One T cell receptor (beta chain) is described in this entry. Its specificity is not known. The record originates from a study of cytomegalovirus exposure and HLA in healthy donors. Study as a whole: In an earlier analysis, around 120 million unique TCR beta sequences were found from some 200 million T cells.

PCR was performed using 60 Vbeta and 13 Jbeta primers. The protocol was immunoSEQ multiplex PCR, while the TCRdb copy is restricted to in-frame clones and leaves out a portion. The repertoire holds 50,000 or so clones, roughly 80% seen once, with 2.5% to 3% in the top ten. Study outcomes and limitations: The authors judged a highly shared variant cluster likely a sequencing artifact.

Germline CDR1 and CDR2: SGHTA and FQGNSA. The V and J ends lost 5 bases and 6 bases, in that order; junction bases with no gene match: 10. The CDR3 is made up of 16 amino acids. Sequenced material: PBMCs. This sequence was found in a woman aged 40 to 50 in good health and CMV-seropositive. The chain employs TRBV7-2 and TRBJ1-6; 7 bases line up with TRBD1. The CDR3 region is CASSASGQRFNSPLHF. The DNA of the CDR3 is TGTGCCAGCAGCGCCTCGGGACAGCGCTTTAATTCACCCCTCCACTTT.